This entry lists 26 T cell receptor beta chains sequenced from one sample in a study of OX40 agonist ivuxolimab in advanced cancers. The table came from immunoSEQ multiplex PCR; TCRdb's copy has only in-frame clones and leaves some out. Altogether approximately 79,000 clones are present, approximately 95% being singletons, with the ten largest covering around 20%. The specimen comprised CD4+ or CD8+ T cells sorted from blood, sampled in a trial of the OX40 agonist ivuxolimab. The receptors derive from an adult with an advanced solid tumor such as melanoma, head and neck, liver or kidney cancer.

This clone was seen once. The V and J genes are TRBV7-3 and TRBJ2-7; the D gene is possibly TRBD2 (8 bases). Germline values: CDR1 SGHTA, CDR2 FQGTGA. This CDR3 is 15 amino acids long. V was shortened by 5 bases and J by 5 bases, with 19 bases between the two germline ends. CDR3 sequence: CASSTGGGTRNEQYF. Written as DNA, the CDR3 is TGTGCCAGCAGCACGGGAGGGGGCACGAGGAACGAGCAGTACTTC.

The chain is built from TRBV30 and TRBJ2-7; TRBD2 might be the D (5 bases). Trimming cost V 7 bases and J 7 bases, with 17 bases left between them. CDR1 and CDR2 from the germline V gene are GTSNPN and SVGIG (reference sequence). The CDR3 totals 12 residues. The CDR3 reads CAYLGLGWEQYF. CDR3 sequence (DNA): TGTGCCTACCTAGGACTTGGGTGGGAGCAGTACTTC.

The chain joins TRBV15 to TRBJ1-1; D unresolved. CDR1 and CDR2 (germline): LNHNV, YYDKDF (reference sequence). The CDR3 is 14 amino acids. V lost 4 bases and J lost 4, with 13 bases in between. CDR3 nucleotide sequence: TGTGCCACCAGCACCTCCGGGTCGGGCACTGAAGCTTTCTTT. Its translation is CATSTSGSGTEAFF.

The CDR3: CASTEGLSSYNEQFF. DNA of the CDR3: TGTGCCAGTACTGAGGGGCTAAGCTCCTACAATGAGCAGTTCTTC. J is TRBJ2-1 and V is TRBV19; D may be TRBD1 or TRBD2 (5 bases each). V was cut by 7 bases and J by 0 bases, with 13 bases left in between. The germline gives CDR1 LNHDA, CDR2 SQIVND (reference sequence). The CDR3 length is 15 residues.

V and J are TRBV10-3 and TRBJ2-2; either TRBD1 or TRBD2 may fit D (5 bases each). This CDR3 has 16 residues. V lost 2 bases to trimming and J lost 4 bases, with 14 bases between them. In germline, CDR1 is ENHRY, CDR2 SYGVKD. This chain's CDR3 is CAISEGAGTITGELFF. DNA for the CDR3: TGTGCCATCAGTGAGGGGGCCGGGACGATCACCGGGGAGCTGTTTTTT.

The chain uses TRBV9 and TRBJ2-1, with 7 bases identical to TRBD2. V shed 4 bases, J shed 5 bases, and the junction held 6 bases outside the gene matches. Germline values: CDR1 SGDLS, CDR2 YYNGEE. The CDR3 extends over 14 amino acids. The CDR3 bases are TGTGCCAGCAGCCCTTGGGGGGGGGACAATGAGCAGTTCTTC. Translated, it gives CASSPWGGDNEQFF.

The V gene is TRBV15, the J gene TRBJ1-2; 9 bases map to TRBD1. Germline CDR1 and CDR2: LNHNV and YYDKDF (reference sequence). The CDR3 spans 15 residues. V was pared by 5 bases and J by 6 bases, with 10 bases of the junction left unmatched. In nucleotides, the CDR3 is TGTGCCACCAGCGGATCGAAAGGGACAGGGCATGGCTACACCTTC. Residues: CATSGSKGTGHGYTF.

V usage is TRBV9 and J usage is TRBJ1-1; possibly TRBD1 for D (5 bases). The CDR3 spans 14 residues. Germline CDR1 and CDR2: SGDLS and YYNGEE. Trimming shortened V by 4 bases and J by 4 bases, and 14 bases separated the two germline ends. The DNA for the CDR3 is TGTGCCAGCAGCCCCAGAGGGGTCGGCACTGAAGCTTTCTTT. Protein sequence: CASSPRGVGTEAFF.

The CDR3 loop reads CASSLGLAGGSGELFF. The CDR3 region has the DNA TGTGCCAGCAGTTTAGGACTAGCGGGAGGCTCCGGGGAGCTGTTTTTT. The rearrangement joins TRBV6-5 to TRBJ2-2, with 14 bases matching TRBD2. CDR1 is MNHEY and CDR2 is SVGAGI in the germline V gene. The CDR3 sequence is 16 residues long. The V gene end was trimmed by 4 bases and the J gene end by 6 bases; junction bases not matched to a gene: 4.

The chain uses TRBV4-1 and TRBJ1-5, with 7 bases lining up with TRBD1. The V gene's germline CDR1 is MGHRA and CDR2 YSYEKL. Trimming took 0 bases from V and 3 from J; bases not matched to a gene: 8. CDR3 length equals 17 residues. In DNA, the CDR3 is TGCGCCAGCAGCCAAGAGGAGGGAGGGGGCCCCAATCAGCCCCAGCATTTT. Its protein is CASSQEEGGGPNQPQHF.

This clone is a singleton in its sample. The chain has TRBV6-5 and TRBJ2-7; D gene ambiguous. The CDR3 covers 13 residues. V gave up 0 bases and J gave up 3 bases, with 6 bases separating them. Germline V gene data show CDR1 as MNHEY and CDR2 as SVGAGI. The CDR3 coding sequence is TGTGCCAGCAGTTACTCAGAGAGCTACGAGCAGTACTTC. It is translated as CASSYSESYEQYF.

The V and J genes are TRBV4-3 and TRBJ2-7; 12 nucleotides line up with TRBD2. V trimming: 1 base; J trimming: 3 bases; junction bases outside the gene matches: 1. Per germline, CDR1 LGHNA and CDR2 YSLEER. CDR3 length: 15 amino acids. CDR3 sequence (DNA): TGCGCCAGCAGCCAAGCGACTAGCGGGAGCTACGAGCAGTACTTC. Its protein is CASSQATSGSYEQYF.

The CDR3 bases are TGTGCCACCAGCAATCCTGGGGAACTAGCGGGGGGCGAGACCATCACAGATACGCAGTATTTT. Translation: CATSNPGELAGGETITDTQYF. V is TRBV15 and J is TRBJ2-3, with 12 positions matching TRBD2. CDR3 length equals 21 residues. The ends lost 4 bases at V and 2 bases at J; junction bases unmatched: 19. Per germline, CDR1 LNHNV and CDR2 YYDKDF (reference sequence).

The rearrangement links TRBV27 to TRBJ2-7; TRBD2 might be the D (6 bases). V was cut by 5 bases and J by 2 bases, with 10 bases left in between. Germline V gene lookup returns CDR1 MNHEY and CDR2 SMNVEV (reference sequence). The CDR3 runs 13 residues. The CDR3: CASSPRGAYEQYF. DNA for the CDR3: TGTGCCAGCAGTCCGCGGGGTGCCTACGAGCAGTACTTC.

This clone was counted a single time. The chain uses TRBV13 and TRBJ2-7; D uncertain. In germline, CDR1 is PRHDT, CDR2 FYEKMQ (reference sequence). The CDR3 is 12 amino acids. The V gene lost 2 bases and the J gene lost 2 bases, with 4 bases spanning the gap. CDR3 coding DNA: TGTGCCAGCAGCTTAAACCCCTACGAGCAGTACTTC. This codes for CASSLNPYEQYF.

The chain employs TRBV7-6 and TRBJ2-3; D unresolved. The V gene lost 5 bases and the J gene lost 6 bases, with 12 bases spanning the gap. The germline CDR1 and CDR2 sequences are SGHVS and FNYEAQ. CDR3 length: 13 residues. The CDR3 sequence: CASSPGIWDTQYF. CDR3 sequence (DNA): TGTGCCAGCAGCCCAGGTATTTGGGATACGCAGTATTTT.

The CDR3 here is CASSVRGGHEQFF. CDR3 DNA: TGTGCCAGCAGCGTTCGCGGAGGTCATGAGCAGTTCTTC. The chain is built from TRBV9 and TRBJ2-1, with a weak D call TRBD2 (5 bases). Trimming shortened V by 2 bases and J by 8 bases, and 11 bases separated the two germline ends. The CDR3 length is 13 residues. Germline CDR1 and CDR2: SGDLS and YYNGEE.

This chain uses TRBV28 with TRBJ1-3; a possible D gene is TRBD1 (6 bases). Germline-derived CDR1 and CDR2 are MDHEN and SYDVKM. V was shortened by 3 bases and J by 0 bases, with 30 bases between the two germline ends. CDR3 size: 22 residues. CDR3 amino acids: CASSFPPTGPDRNLRSGNTIYF. Here the CDR3 DNA reads TGTGCCAGCAGTTTTCCTCCGACAGGTCCTGACAGGAACCTACGCTCTGGAAACACCATATATTTT.

The V call is TRBV14, the J call TRBJ2-7; tentative D call: TRBD2 (5 bases). This CDR3 region has 14 residues. The V gene's germline CDR1 is SGHDN and CDR2 FVKESK. The ends were cut back, 4 bases at V and 4 bases at J, with 14 bases in the middle. CDR3 bases: TGTGCCAGCAGCCCTCGAGGGATCAATTACGAGCAGTACTTC. This gives the protein CASSPRGINYEQYF.

The V call is TRBV15, the J call TRBJ2-3; TRBD1 matches 7 bases. With 5 bases clipped from V and 3 bases from J, the junction kept 5 bases outside the gene matches. The CDR3 contains 14 residues. The germline gives CDR1 LNHNV, CDR2 YYDKDF (reference sequence). Here the CDR3 reads CATSRGRGTDTQYF. The CDR3 nucleotides are TGTGCCACCAGCCGCGGCAGGGGGACAGATACGCAGTATTTT. The whole variable domain, remainder taken from reference TRBV15 and TRBJ2-3, is DAMVIQNPRYQVTQFGKPVTLSCSQTLNHNVMYWYQQKSSQAPKLLFHYYDKDFNNEADTPDNFQSRRPNTSFCFLDIRSPGLGDTAMYLCATSRGRGTDTQYFGPGTRLTVL.

The chain couples TRBV27 to TRBJ2-5, with 11 bases that match TRBD1. Germline V gives CDR1 MNHEY, CDR2 SMNVEV (reference sequence). CDR3 length: 16 amino acids. V lost 4 bases and J lost 6; bases outside the gene matches: 10. The DNA for the CDR3 is TGTGCCAGCAGTTCACGGGACAGGGGGGGGGAGCAGACCCAGTACTTC. Amino acids: CASSSRDRGGEQTQYF.

The rearrangement links TRBV2 to TRBJ2-4, with D possibly matching TRBD2 (6 bases). The CDR3 sequence is 14 residues long. V lost 6 bases to trimming and J lost 7 bases, with 16 bases between them. Germline-derived CDR1 and CDR2 are SNHLY and FYNNEI. CDR3 DNA: TGTGCCAGCAGCGGGACGGGAGAGGGGAACATTCAGTACTTC. Amino acid sequence: CASSGTGEGNIQYF.

The chain uses TRBV7-2 and TRBJ2-1; a weak D match, TRBD1 (5 bases). The ends were cut back, 8 bases at V and 7 bases at J, with 12 bases in the middle. The germline CDR1 and CDR2 sequences are SGHTA and FQGNSA. The CDR3 is 12 amino acids. For the CDR3, the DNA is TGTGCCAGCGGAACTCAGGGAAATGAGCAGTTCTTC. Its translation: CASGTQGNEQFF.

The chain combines TRBV7-2 with TRBJ2-7; no clear D gene. Per the germline V gene, CDR1 is SGHTA and CDR2 is FQGNSA. There are 14 residues in the CDR3. Trimming removed 2 bases at V and 4 bases at J, with 12 bases between. CDR3: CASSLPGPGYEQYF. The CDR3 bases are TGTGCCAGCAGCTTACCGGGCCCCGGGTACGAGCAGTACTTC.

In DNA, the CDR3 is TGCGCCAGCAGCTTGCGAGCCTACGAGCAGTACTTC. It specifies CASSLRAYEQYF. V and J are TRBV5-1 and TRBJ2-7; no reliable D call. Germline V CDR1 and CDR2: SGHRS, YFSETQ. The CDR3 has 12 amino acids. V lost 1 base to trimming and J lost 2 bases, with 4 bases between them.

The V and J genes are TRBV11-1 and TRBJ2-7; 10 bases match TRBD2. The junction had 9 bases not matched to a gene; V was cut back by 2 bases and J by 2 bases. The length of the CDR3 is 17 residues. The germline V gene encodes CDR1 SGHAT and CDR2 FQDESV (reference sequence). In DNA form, the CDR3 reads TGTGCCAGCAGCTTACTCCCTAGCGGGGGAGGGCCCTACGAGCAGTACTTC. Its translation: CASSLLPSGGGPYEQYF.